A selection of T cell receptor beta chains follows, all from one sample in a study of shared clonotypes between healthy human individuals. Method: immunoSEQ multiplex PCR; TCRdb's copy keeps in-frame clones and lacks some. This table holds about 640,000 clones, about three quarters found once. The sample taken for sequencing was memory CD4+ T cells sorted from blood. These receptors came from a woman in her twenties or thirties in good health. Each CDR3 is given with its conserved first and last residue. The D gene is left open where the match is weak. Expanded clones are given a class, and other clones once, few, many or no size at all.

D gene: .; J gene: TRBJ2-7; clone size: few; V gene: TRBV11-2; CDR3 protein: CASSLFGTSMYEQYF; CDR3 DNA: TGTGCCAGCAGCTTATTCGGGACTTCGATGTACGAGCAGTACTTC
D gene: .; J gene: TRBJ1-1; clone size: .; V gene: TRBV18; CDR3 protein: CASSPVRAGNTEAFF; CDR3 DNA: TGTGCCAGCTCACCAGTCAGGGCAGGAAACACTGAAGCTTTCTTT
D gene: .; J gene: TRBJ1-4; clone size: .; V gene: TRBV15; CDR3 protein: CATSVGAQGSSEKLFF; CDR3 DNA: TGTGCCACCAGCGTAGGGGCACAGGGTAGTTCGGAAAAACTGTTTTTT
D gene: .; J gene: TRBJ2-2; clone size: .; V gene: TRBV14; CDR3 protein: CASSNQVLGAGELFF; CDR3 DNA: TGTGCCAGCAGCAACCAGGTTCTAGGCGCCGGGGAGCTGTTTTTT
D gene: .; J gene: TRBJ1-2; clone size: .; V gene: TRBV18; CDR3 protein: CASTATGSVVYGYTF; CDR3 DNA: TGTGCCAGCACCGCTACAGGTTCCGTCGTCTATGGCTACACCTTC
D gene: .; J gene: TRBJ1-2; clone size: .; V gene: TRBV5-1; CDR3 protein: CASSPIGNNYGYTF; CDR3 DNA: TGCGCCAGCAGCCCCATTGGCAATAACTATGGCTACACCTTC
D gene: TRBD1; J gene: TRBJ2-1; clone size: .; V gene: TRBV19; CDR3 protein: CASSITGTGGTGEQFF; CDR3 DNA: TGTGCCAGTAGTATCACCGGGACAGGGGGCACTGGGGAGCAGTTCTTC
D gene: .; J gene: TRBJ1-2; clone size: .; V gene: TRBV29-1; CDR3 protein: CSVEGSTANGYTF; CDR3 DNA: TGCAGCGTTGAAGGTTCTACTGCCAACGGCTACACCTTC
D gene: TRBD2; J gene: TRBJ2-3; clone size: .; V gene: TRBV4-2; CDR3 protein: CASSLASGHTDTQYF; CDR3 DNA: TGTGCCAGCAGCCTTGCTAGCGGACACACAGATACGCAGTATTTT
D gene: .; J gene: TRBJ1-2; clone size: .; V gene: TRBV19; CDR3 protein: CASSIVGQGDYGYTF; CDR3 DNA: TGTGCCAGTAGTATAGTTGGGCAGGGAGACTATGGCTACACCTTC
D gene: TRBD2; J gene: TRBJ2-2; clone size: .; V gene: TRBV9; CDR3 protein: CASSVGTSGNTGELFF; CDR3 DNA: TGTGCCAGCAGCGTAGGGACTAGCGGGAACACCGGGGAGCTGTTTTTT
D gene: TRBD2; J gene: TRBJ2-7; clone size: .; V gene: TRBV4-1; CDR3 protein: CASSLRGGSIGYEQYF; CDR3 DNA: TGCGCCAGCAGCCTCCGTGGCGGGAGTATTGGATACGAGCAGTACTTC
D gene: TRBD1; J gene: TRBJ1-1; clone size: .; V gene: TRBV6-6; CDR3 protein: CASRPPGQGGTEAFF; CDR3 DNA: TGTGCCAGCAGGCCCCCGGGACAGGGAGGCACTGAAGCTTTCTTT
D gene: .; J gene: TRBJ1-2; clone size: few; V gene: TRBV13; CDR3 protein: CASSDRARYGYTF; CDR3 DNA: TGTGCCAGCAGCGACAGAGCGCGCTATGGCTACACCTTC
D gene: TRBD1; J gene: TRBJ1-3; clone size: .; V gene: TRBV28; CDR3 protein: CASSSPGTGGAGGNTIYF; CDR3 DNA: TGTGCCAGCAGTTCTCCCGGGACAGGGGGCGCGGGGGGAAACACCATATATTTT
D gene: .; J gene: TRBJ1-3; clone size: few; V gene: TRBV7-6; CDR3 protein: CASSSRHISGNTIYF; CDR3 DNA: TGTGCCAGCAGCTCGCGACACATCTCTGGAAACACCATATATTTT
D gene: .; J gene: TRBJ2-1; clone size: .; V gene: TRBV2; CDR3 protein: CASSQRTTHPYNEQFF; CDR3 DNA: TGTGCCAGCAGTCAAAGGACTACTCACCCCTACAATGAGCAGTTCTTC
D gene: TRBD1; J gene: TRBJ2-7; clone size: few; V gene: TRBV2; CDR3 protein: CASSEGPSGQSYEQYF; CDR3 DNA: TGTGCCAGCAGTGAAGGTCCATCGGGACAGTCCTACGAGCAGTACTTC
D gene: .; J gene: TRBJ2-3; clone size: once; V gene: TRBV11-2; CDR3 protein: CASSSRGAGSADTQYF; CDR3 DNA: TGTGCCAGCAGCTCAAGGGGGGCAGGGTCGGCAGATACGCAGTATTTT
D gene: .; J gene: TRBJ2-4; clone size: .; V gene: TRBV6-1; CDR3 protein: CASSGRVVGFDIQYF; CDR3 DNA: TGTGCCAGCAGTGGAAGGGTTGTAGGGTTCGACATTCAGTACTTC
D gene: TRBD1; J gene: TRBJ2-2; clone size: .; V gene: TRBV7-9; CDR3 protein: CASSLASAGGDTGELFF; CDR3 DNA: TGTGCCAGCAGCTTAGCTTCGGCAGGGGGCGACACCGGGGAGCTGTTTTTT
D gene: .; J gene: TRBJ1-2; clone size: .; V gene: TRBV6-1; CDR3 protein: CASTRSGESYGYTF; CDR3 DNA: TGTGCCAGCACCCGGAGCGGGGAGAGCTATGGCTACACCTTC
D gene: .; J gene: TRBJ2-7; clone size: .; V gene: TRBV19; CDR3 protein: CASSTWDALYEQYF; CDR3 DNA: TGTGCCAGTAGTACCTGGGACGCACTATACGAGCAGTACTTC
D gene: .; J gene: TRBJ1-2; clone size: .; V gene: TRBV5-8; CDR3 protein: CASLRGQRNYGYTF; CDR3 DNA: TGTGCCAGCCTGCGGGGCCAGCGAAACTATGGCTACACCTTC
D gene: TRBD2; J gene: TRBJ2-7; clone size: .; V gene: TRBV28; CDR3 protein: CASSIPKLSGGFYEQYF; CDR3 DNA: TGTGCCAGCAGTATTCCCAAACTCTCGGGGGGGTTCTACGAGCAGTACTTC
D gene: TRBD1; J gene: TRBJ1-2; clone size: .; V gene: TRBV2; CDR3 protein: CASSGDRAFGGYTF; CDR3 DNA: TGTGCCAGCAGTGGGGACAGGGCCTTTGGTGGCTACACCTTC
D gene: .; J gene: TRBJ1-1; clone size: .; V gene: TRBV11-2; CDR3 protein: CASSLAPGAEAFF; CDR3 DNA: TGTGCCAGCAGCCTGGCCCCCGGCGCTGAAGCTTTCTTT
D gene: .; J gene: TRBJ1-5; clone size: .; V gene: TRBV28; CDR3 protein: CASSLLGRDQPQHF; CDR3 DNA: TGTGCCAGCAGTTTACTGGGTAGGGATCAGCCCCAGCATTTT
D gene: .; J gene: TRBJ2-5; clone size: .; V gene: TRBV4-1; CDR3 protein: CASSSEGSSTQETQYF; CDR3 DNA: TGCGCCAGCAGCTCGGAGGGCTCCAGCACCCAAGAGACCCAGTACTTC
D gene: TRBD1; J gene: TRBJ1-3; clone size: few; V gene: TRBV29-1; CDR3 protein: CSVESTGGVGNTIYF; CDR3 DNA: TGCAGCGTTGAAAGCACAGGGGGCGTTGGAAACACCATATATTTT
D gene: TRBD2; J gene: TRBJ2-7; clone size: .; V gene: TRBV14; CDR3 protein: CASSPVLAGLYEQYF; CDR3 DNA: TGTGCCAGCAGCCCCGTGCTAGCGGGCCTCTACGAGCAGTACTTC
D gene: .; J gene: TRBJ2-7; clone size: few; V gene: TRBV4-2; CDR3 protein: CASSQAGTLGLEQYF; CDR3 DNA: TGTGCCAGCAGCCAAGCGGGTACGTTGGGTCTCGAGCAGTACTTC
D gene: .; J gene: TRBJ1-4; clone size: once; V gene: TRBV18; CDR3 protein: CASSPSRTEGEKLFF; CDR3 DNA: TGTGCCAGCTCACCATCCCGGACAGAGGGGGAAAAACTGTTTTTT
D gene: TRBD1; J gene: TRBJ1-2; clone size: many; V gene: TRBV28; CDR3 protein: CASASGNRGEGGYTF; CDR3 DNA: TGTGCCAGCGCTTCCGGGAACAGGGGGGAAGGGGGCTACACCTTC
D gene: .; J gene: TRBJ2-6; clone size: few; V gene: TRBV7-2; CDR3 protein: CASSFAQKLFLSGANVLTF; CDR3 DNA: TGTGCCAGCAGCTTCGCTCAAAAGTTATTCCTCTCTGGGGCCAACGTCCTGACTTTC
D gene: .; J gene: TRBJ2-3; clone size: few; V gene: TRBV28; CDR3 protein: CASSLYQDSTDTQYF; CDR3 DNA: TGTGCCAGCAGTTTATACCAGGATAGCACAGATACGCAGTATTTT
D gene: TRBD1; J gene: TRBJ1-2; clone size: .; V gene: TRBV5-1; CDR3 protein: CASSLGTGGTGGYTF; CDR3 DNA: TGCGCCAGCAGCTTGGGGACAGGGGGAACAGGTGGCTACACCTTC
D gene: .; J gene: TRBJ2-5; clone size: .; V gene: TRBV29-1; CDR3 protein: CSAPPADSQETQYF; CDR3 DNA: TGCAGCGCCCCCCCGGCAGACTCGCAAGAGACCCAGTACTTC
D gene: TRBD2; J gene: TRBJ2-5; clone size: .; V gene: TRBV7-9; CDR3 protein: CASSGLAGTKETQYF; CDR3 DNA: TGTGCCAGCAGCGGACTAGCGGGAACTAAAGAGACCCAGTACTTC
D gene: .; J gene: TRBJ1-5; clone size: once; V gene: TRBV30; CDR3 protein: CAWSVHNDQPQHF; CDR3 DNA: TGTGCCTGGAGTGTACATAACGATCAGCCCCAGCATTTT
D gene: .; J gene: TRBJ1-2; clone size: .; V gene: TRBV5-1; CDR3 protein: CASSLVPGPGGYTF; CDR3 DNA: TGCGCCAGCAGCTTGGTCCCAGGCCCAGGGGGCTACACCTTC
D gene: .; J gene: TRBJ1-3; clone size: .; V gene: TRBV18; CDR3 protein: CASSFDSSGNTIYF; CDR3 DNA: TGTGCCAGCTCTTTTGACAGCTCTGGAAACACCATATATTTT
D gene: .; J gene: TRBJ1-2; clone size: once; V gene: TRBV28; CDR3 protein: CASSIRDLPGRGYTF; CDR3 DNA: TGTGCCAGCAGTATCCGGGACCTCCCGGGGCGAGGCTACACCTTC
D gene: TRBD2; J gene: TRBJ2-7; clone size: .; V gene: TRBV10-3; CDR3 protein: CAISESGGRRAYEQYF; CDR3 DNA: TGTGCCATCAGTGAGAGTGGCGGGAGGAGGGCATACGAGCAGTACTTC
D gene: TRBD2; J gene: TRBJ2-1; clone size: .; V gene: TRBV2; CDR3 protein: CASSLLAGINEQFF; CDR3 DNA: TGTGCCAGCAGCCTCCTAGCGGGGATTAATGAGCAGTTCTTC
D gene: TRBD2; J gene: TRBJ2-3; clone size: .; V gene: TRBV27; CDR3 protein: CASSPLRDRREADTQYF; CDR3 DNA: TGTGCCAGCAGTCCTCTGAGGGATAGACGGGAGGCAGATACGCAGTATTTT
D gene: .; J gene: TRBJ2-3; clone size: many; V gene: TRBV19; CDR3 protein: CASSPTGSLDTQYF; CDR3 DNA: TGTGCCAGTAGTCCGACAGGATCTCTCGATACGCAGTATTTT
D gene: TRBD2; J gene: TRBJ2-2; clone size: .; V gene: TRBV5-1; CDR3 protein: CASTLPITSGTNTGELFF; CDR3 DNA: TGCGCCAGCACCCTCCCAATTACTAGCGGCACGAACACCGGGGAGCTGTTTTTT
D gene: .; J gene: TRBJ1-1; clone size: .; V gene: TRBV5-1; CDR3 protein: CASSSAPGPSTEAFF; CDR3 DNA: TGCGCCAGCAGCTCAGCTCCGGGCCCCTCGACTGAAGCTTTCTTT
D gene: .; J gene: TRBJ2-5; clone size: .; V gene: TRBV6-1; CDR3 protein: CASSSGHLQETQYF; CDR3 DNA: TGTGCCAGCAGCTCTGGACACCTCCAAGAGACCCAGTACTTC
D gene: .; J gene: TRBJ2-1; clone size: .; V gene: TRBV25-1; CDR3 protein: CASSSHGAGSYNEQFF; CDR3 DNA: TGTGCCAGCAGCTCTCATGGAGCGGGCTCCTACAATGAGCAGTTCTTC
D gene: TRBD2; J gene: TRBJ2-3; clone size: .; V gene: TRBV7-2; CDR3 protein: CASSLSRPSGSRDTQYF; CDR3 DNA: TGTGCCAGCAGCTTGTCCAGGCCTAGCGGGTCACGGGATACGCAGTATTTT